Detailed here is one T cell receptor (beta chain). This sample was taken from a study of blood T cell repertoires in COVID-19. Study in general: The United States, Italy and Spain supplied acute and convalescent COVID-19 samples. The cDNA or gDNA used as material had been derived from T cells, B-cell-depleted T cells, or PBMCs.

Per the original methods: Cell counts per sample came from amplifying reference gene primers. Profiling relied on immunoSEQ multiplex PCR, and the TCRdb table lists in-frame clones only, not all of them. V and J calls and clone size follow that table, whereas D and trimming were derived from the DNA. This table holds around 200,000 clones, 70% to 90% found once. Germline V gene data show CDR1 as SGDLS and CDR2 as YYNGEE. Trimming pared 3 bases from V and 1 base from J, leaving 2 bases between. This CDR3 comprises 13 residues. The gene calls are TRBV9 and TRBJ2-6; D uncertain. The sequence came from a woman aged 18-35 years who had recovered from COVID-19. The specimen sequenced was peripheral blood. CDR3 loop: CASSASGANVLTF. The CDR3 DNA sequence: TGTGCCAGCAGCGCGTCTGGGGCCAACGTCCTGACTTTC. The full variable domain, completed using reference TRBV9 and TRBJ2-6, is DSGVTQTPKHLITATGQRVTLRCSPRSGDLSVYWYQQSLDQGLQFLIQYYNGEERAKGNILERFSAQQFPDLHSELNLSSLELGDSALYFCASSASGANVLTFGAGSRLTVL.